This T cell receptor beta chain emerged from a study of T cell responses to AZD1222 COVID-19 vaccine. Study-wide points: Among AZD1222 vaccinees, only 5 to 7 were seropositive at baseline. Most donors were white British and more were female, and clonal diversity was possibly underestimated.

The table came from immunoSEQ multiplex PCR; TCRdb's copy has only in-frame clones and leaves some out. The profile covers 100,000 or so clones, with around 87% appearing a single time and 5% taken by the ten largest. Between the trimmed V and J ends, which lost 7 bases and 1 base, there was a span of 11 bases. Germline V gene sequence: CDR1 SNHLY, CDR2 FYNNEI. This CDR3 spans 14 amino acids. Remarks on this clone: Its antigen is undetermined.

The clonotype originates from an adult in good health. The genes are TRBV2 and TRBJ2-1; a possible D gene is TRBD2 (6 bases). Sequencing was performed on peripheral blood, taken on day 0 of AZD1222 vaccination. Here the CDR3 DNA reads TGTGCCAGCACGGGGGACCGGTCCTACAATGAGCAGTTCTTC. Its translation: CASTGDRSYNEQFF.